A selection of T cell receptor beta chains follows, all from one sample in a study of blood T cells in healthy people across ages. One entry per CDR3 protein, called by TCRdb with MiXCR from the 5' RACE reads. The table lists some 670,000 distinct CDR3 sequences, 40% to 65% of them singletons, with less than 15% in the top ten. Sequenced: blood. The receptors stem from a woman aged 80 or older in good health. CDR3s leave out the opening cysteine and the closing phenylalanine or tryptophan.

V gene	J gene	CDR3 protein
TRBV7-6	TRBJ1-1	ASGKQGTEAF
TRBV5-1	TRBJ2-3	ASSIGQGPDTQY
TRBV29-1	TRBJ2-3	SSKSGADTQY
TRBV9	TRBJ2-4	ASSVATGLGEQY
TRBV6-6	TRBJ2-6	ASRNRFGANVLT
TRBV5-1	TRBJ2-1	ASSFETNYNEQF
TRBV20-1	TRBJ2-2	SARTGGSTGELF
TRBV13	TRBJ2-1	AGNEQF
TRBV14	TRBJ2-1	ASSQRQRTGGWNEQF
TRBV28	TRBJ1-1	ASKEDHITSEAF
TRBV7-2	TRBJ2-1	ASSSRRLAGSYNEQF
TRBV27	TRBJ2-7	ASSLTGAGTSGYQY
TRBV12-3/TRBV12-4	TRBJ1-1	ASSFRGMENTEAF
TRBV20-1	TRBJ1-1	SAKGPNTEAF